The rows below give T cell receptor beta chains drawn from one sample of a study of control samples from healthy donors and cancer patients. The table came from immunoSEQ multiplex PCR; TCRdb's copy has only in-frame clones and leaves some out. Of about 76,000 clones in the sample, 89% were seen once. Sequenced: PBMCs. Every receptor here comes from a woman aged 45-65 years with colorectal cancer. Each CDR3 is given with its conserved first and last residue. D genes are given only for firm matches. A row's size may be missing; if present it is once, few, many or a size class.

CDR3	DNA	length	size	D	V	J
CASSIGVNTEAFF	TGTGCCAGTAGTATAGGGGTGAACACTGAAGCTTTCTTT	13	-	-	TRBV19	TRBJ1-1
CASSVERGLVDTQYF	TGTGCCAGCAGCGTAGAACGGGGGCTTGTAGATACGCAGTATTTT	15	-	-	TRBV9	TRBJ2-3
CASSFGGTGGSYNSPLHF	TGCGCCAGCAGCTTCGGAGGGACGGGGGGCTCCTATAATTCACCCCTCCACTTT	18	-	-	TRBV5-1	TRBJ1-6
CASSEALQGGQYF	TGTGCCAGCAGTGAAGCGCTTCAGGGGGGACAGTACTTC	13	-	-	TRBV6-1	TRBJ2-5
CASSRPDLGTEAFF	TGTGCCAGCAGCAGACCTGACCTGGGGACTGAAGCTTTCTTT	14	-	-	TRBV6-5	TRBJ1-1
CASSPRTGFHQPQHF	TGTGCCAGCAGTCCCCGGACAGGGTTTCATCAGCCCCAGCATTTT	15	-	TRBD1	TRBV27	TRBJ1-5
CASSPRQGDGYTF	TGTGCCAGCAGCCCCAGACAGGGGGATGGCTACACCTTC	13	-	TRBD1	TRBV13	TRBJ1-2
CASKEDTQYF	TGCGCCAGCAAGGAAGATACGCAGTATTTT	10	once	-	TRBV10-2	TRBJ2-3
CASSFGGLSSSTDTQYF	TGTGCCAGCAGCTTCGGGGGACTATCTTCCAGCACAGATACGCAGTATTTT	17	-	TRBD2	TRBV5-4	TRBJ2-3
CASSRGGNGYTF	TGTGCCAGCAGCCGAGGGGGTAATGGCTACACCTTC	12	-	-	TRBV6-5	TRBJ1-2
CASSLLPSTSTDTQYF	TGTGCCAGCAGCTTGCTTCCTAGCACAAGCACAGATACGCAGTATTTT	16	-	-	TRBV5-5	TRBJ2-3
CASAGTGASNSPLHF	TGTGCCAGCGCAGGGACAGGGGCTTCTAATTCACCCCTCCACTTT	15	-	TRBD1	TRBV9	TRBJ1-6
CAISGDQTGNADTQYF	TGTGCCATCAGTGGGGACCAGACAGGTAACGCAGATACGCAGTATTTT	16	-	-	TRBV10-3	TRBJ2-3
CASTDGSLGADTQYF	TGTGCCAGTACCGATGGTAGCCTTGGCGCAGATACGCAGTATTTT	15	-	-	TRBV19	TRBJ2-3
CASSPNQPQHF	TGTGCCAGCAGTCCCAATCAGCCCCAGCATTTT	11	once	-	TRBV28	TRBJ1-5
CASSRQGLQYNEQFF	TGTGCCAGCAGCCGCCAGGGACTGCAATACAATGAGCAGTTCTTC	15	once	-	TRBV7-2	TRBJ2-1
CASSPTSGGGTDTQYF	TGTGCCAGCAGTCCGACTAGCGGGGGGGGCACAGATACGCAGTATTTT	16	-	TRBD2	TRBV28	TRBJ2-3
CASSQGRPGEVLNSPLHF	TGTGCCAGCAGCCAAGGACGGCCCGGGGAGGTACTAAATTCACCCCTCCACTTT	18	-	-	TRBV14	TRBJ1-6
CASSQGNTIYF	TGTGCCAGCAGCCAAGGAAACACCATATATTTT	11	-	-	TRBV3-1/TRBV3-2	TRBJ1-3
CSASRQGMGGELFF	TGCAGTGCTAGTCGTCAGGGGATGGGCGGGGAGCTGTTTTTT	14	-	-	TRBV20-1	TRBJ2-2
CASRLNEKLFF	TGTGCCAGCAGGCTTAATGAAAAACTGTTTTTT	11	-	-	TRBV28	TRBJ1-4
CASSLLPDQPQHF	TGTGCCAGCAGTTTACTCCCCGATCAGCCCCAGCATTTT	13	few	-	TRBV28	TRBJ1-5
CASSQGVGNSGNTIYF	TGTGCCAGCAGCCAAGGGGTTGGGAACTCTGGAAACACCATATATTTT	16	-	-	TRBV4-2	TRBJ1-3
CASSPSSGEHTQYF	TGTGCCAGCTCACCTTCCAGCGGGGAACATACGCAGTATTTT	14	once	TRBD2	TRBV18	TRBJ2-3
CASSLGTGNQPQHF	TGCGCCAGCAGCCTTGGGACAGGGAATCAGCCCCAGCATTTT	14	-	TRBD1	TRBV5-1	TRBJ1-5
CASSLGGRVTQPQHF	TGCGCCAGCAGCTTGGGCGGCAGGGTGACTCAGCCCCAGCATTTT	15	-	-	TRBV5-1	TRBJ1-5
CAWSSARTGKYSYNSPLHF	TGTGCCTGGAGCTCGGCTCGGACAGGAAAGTACTCCTATAATTCACCCCTCCACTTT	19	-	TRBD1	TRBV30	TRBJ1-6
CASSWTGGGGYTF	TGTGCCAGCAGTTGGACAGGGGGAGGTGGCTACACCTTC	13	-	TRBD1	TRBV2	TRBJ1-2
CASSVDKNYGYTF	TGTGCCAGCAGCGTAGACAAAAACTATGGCTACACCTTC	13	-	-	TRBV9	TRBJ1-2
CASSKTSGGAIGTDTQYF	TGTGCCAGCAGTAAGACTAGCGGGGGGGCCATTGGCACAGATACGCAGTATTTT	18	-	TRBD2	TRBV2	TRBJ2-3
CASSLGQRSNYGYTF	TGTGCCAGCAGTCTCGGACAGCGATCTAACTATGGCTACACCTTC	15	-	-	TRBV27	TRBJ1-2
CASSDIDSYGYTF	TGTGCCAGCAGTGACATCGACAGCTATGGCTACACCTTC	13	-	-	TRBV6-4	TRBJ1-2
CASSLGASGEDTQYF	TGCGCCAGCAGCTTGGGTGCTAGCGGGGAAGATACGCAGTATTTT	15	once	TRBD2	TRBV5-1	TRBJ2-3
CASSGLAGARETQYF	TGTGCCAGCAGTGGTCTAGCGGGGGCTAGGGAGACCCAGTACTTC	15	few	TRBD2	TRBV2	TRBJ2-5
CASSYSESTDTQYF	TGTGCCAGCAGTTACTCTGAAAGCACAGATACGCAGTATTTT	14	once	-	TRBV6-5	TRBJ2-3
CASRSTGTGFLDTQYF	TGTGCCAGCAGATCCACCGGGACAGGGTTTCTGGATACGCAGTATTTT	16	-	TRBD1	TRBV6-6	TRBJ2-3
CASSQDSGGPQETQYF	TGTGCCAGCAGCCAAGATAGCGGGGGCCCCCAAGAGACCCAGTACTTC	16	-	TRBD2	TRBV3-1/TRBV3-2	TRBJ2-5
CASSPRTGVGELFF	TGTGCCAGCAGCCCCAGGACAGGGGTCGGGGAGCTGTTTTTT	14	-	TRBD1	TRBV7-2	TRBJ2-2
CASGLVGTGQGTKNIQYF	TGTGCTAGTGGTTTGGTCGGGACAGGCCAGGGGACCAAAAACATTCAGTACTTC	18	-	TRBD1	TRBV12-5	TRBJ2-4
CASSLVEGVNTEAFF	TGTGCCAGCAGCTTAGTAGAGGGGGTAAACACTGAAGCTTTCTTT	15	-	-	TRBV7-2	TRBJ1-1
CASSPGGGLPNTEAFF	TGCGCCAGCAGCCCCGGAGGGGGCCTTCCGAACACTGAAGCTTTCTTT	16	few	TRBD1	TRBV4-3	TRBJ1-1
CASSSTGTGDGYTF	TGCGCCAGCAGCTCGACCGGGACAGGGGATGGCTACACCTTC	14	few	TRBD1	TRBV5-1	TRBJ1-2
CASSPFTGDTGELFF	TGTGCCAGCAGTCCATTCACAGGGGACACCGGGGAGCTGTTTTTT	15	-	TRBD1	TRBV2	TRBJ2-2